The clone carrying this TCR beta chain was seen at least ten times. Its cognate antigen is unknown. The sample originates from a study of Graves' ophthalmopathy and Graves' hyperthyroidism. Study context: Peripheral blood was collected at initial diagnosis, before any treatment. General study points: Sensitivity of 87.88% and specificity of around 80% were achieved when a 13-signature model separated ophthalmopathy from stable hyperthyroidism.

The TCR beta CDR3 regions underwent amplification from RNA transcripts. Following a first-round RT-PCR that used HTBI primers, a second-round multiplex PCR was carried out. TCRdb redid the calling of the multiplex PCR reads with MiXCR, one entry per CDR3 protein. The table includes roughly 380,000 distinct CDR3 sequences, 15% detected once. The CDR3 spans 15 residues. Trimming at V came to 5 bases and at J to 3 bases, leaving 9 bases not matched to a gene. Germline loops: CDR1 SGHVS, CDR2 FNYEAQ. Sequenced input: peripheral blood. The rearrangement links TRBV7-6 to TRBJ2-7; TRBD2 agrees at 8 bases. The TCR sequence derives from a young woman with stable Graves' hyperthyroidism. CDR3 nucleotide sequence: TGTGCCAGCAGCCCTCGGGAGGGGCGTAACTACGAGCAGTACTTC. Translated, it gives CASSPREGRNYEQYF.